This T cell receptor beta chain derives from a study of cytomegalovirus exposure and HLA in healthy donors. 60 Vbeta and 13 Jbeta primers were used in PCR. The method was immunoSEQ multiplex PCR; TCRdb's version includes in-frame clones alone and lacks a portion of them. The profile covers over 150,000 clones, with 65% to 85% appearing a single time and 0.075% to 0.1% taken by the ten largest. V lost 5 bases to trimming and J lost 2 bases, with 12 bases between them. The germline gives CDR1 KGHSH, CDR2 LQKENI. The length of the CDR3 is 14 residues. The specimen sequenced was PBMCs. The chain has TRBV18 and TRBJ1-2; D is unclear. This TCR came from a boy between 2 and 10 years old in good health and CMV-seronegative. DNA of the CDR3: TGTGCCAGCTCATGGGCAGGAAAAAACTATGGCTACACCTTC. It translates to CASSWAGKNYGYTF.